Following are 3 T cell receptor beta chains from one sample sequenced in a study of Graves' ophthalmopathy and Graves' hyperthyroidism. Amplification from RNA transcripts yielded the TCR beta CDR3 regions. Amplification began with first-round RT-PCR using HTBI primers, then second-round multiplex PCR was performed. TCRdb fed the multiplex PCR reads into MiXCR, producing one record per CDR3 protein. This sample has about 370,000 distinct CDR3 sequences, with approximately 18% found just once. Sequencing was carried out using peripheral blood. These receptor sequences come from an adult woman with stable Graves' hyperthyroidism.

Notes on this clonotype: A clone one base away is much larger, so this may be a read error. The J gene is TRBJ1-5, the V gene TRBV6-5, with a possible D match to TRBD1 (5 bases). The CDR3 has 14 amino acids. CDR1 and CDR2 from the germline V gene are MNHEY and SVGAGI. CDR3 protein: CASSSGRSNQPQRF. As DNA, the CDR3 is TGTGCCAGCAGTTCGGGACGTAGCAATCAGCCCCAGCGTTTT.

V usage is TRBV27 and J usage is TRBJ2-2; D unclear. This CDR3 spans 13 amino acids. Germline loops: CDR1 MNHEY, CDR2 SMNVEV (reference sequence). The V end was cut by 8 bases, the J end by 1 base, with 8 bases between. This CDR3 reads CASAWRNTGELFF. CDR3 nucleotides: TGTGCCAGCGCCTGGCGGAACACCGGGGAGCTGTTTTTT.

This clonotype was counted at least ten times. J is TRBJ2-5 and V is TRBV9; no clear D. The CDR3 loop spans 15 amino acids. The V gene lost 3 bases and the J gene lost 0 bases, with 12 bases spanning the gap. Looked up from germline, CDR1 is SGDLS and CDR2 is YYNGEE. Written as DNA, the CDR3 is TGTGCCAGCAGCGCCGGTTTCCGGGACCAAGAGACCCAGTACTTC. Encoded protein: CASSAGFRDQETQYF.